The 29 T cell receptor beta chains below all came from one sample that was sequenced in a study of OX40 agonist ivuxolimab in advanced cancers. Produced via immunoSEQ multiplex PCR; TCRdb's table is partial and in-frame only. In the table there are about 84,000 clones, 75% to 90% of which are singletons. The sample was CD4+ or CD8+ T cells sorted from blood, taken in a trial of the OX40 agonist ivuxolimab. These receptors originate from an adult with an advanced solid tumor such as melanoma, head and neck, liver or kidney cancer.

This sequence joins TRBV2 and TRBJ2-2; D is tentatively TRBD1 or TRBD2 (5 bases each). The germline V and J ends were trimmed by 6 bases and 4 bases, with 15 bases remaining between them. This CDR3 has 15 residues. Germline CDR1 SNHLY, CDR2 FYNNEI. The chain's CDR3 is CASRIEGTGTGELFF. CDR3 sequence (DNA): TGTGCCAGCAGGATTGAGGGGACGGGCACCGGGGAGCTGTTTTTT.

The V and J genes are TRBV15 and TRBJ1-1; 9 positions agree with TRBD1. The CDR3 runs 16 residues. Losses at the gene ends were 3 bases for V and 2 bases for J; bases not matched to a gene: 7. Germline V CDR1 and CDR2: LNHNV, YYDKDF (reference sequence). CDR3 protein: CATSRPSQGANTEAFF. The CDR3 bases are TGTGCCACCAGCAGGCCTTCACAGGGGGCAAACACTGAAGCTTTCTTT.

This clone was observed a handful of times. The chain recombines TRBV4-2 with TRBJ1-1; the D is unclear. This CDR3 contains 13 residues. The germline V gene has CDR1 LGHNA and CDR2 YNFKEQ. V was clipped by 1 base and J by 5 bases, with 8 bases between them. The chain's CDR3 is CASSQVGPTEAFF. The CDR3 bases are TGTGCCAGCAGCCAAGTGGGCCCGACTGAAGCTTTCTTT.

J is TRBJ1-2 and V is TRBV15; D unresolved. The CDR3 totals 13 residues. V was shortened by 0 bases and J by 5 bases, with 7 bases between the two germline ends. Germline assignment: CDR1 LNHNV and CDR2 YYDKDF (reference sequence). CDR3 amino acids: CATSRDVAYGYTF. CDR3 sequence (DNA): TGTGCCACCAGCAGAGATGTCGCGTATGGCTACACCTTC.

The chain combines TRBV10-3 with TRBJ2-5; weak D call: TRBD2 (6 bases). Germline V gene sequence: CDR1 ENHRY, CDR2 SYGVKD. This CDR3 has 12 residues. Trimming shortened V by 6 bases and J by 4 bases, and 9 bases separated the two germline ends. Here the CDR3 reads CAIRDYGETQYF. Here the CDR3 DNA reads TGTGCCATCAGGGACTATGGAGAGACCCAGTACTTC.

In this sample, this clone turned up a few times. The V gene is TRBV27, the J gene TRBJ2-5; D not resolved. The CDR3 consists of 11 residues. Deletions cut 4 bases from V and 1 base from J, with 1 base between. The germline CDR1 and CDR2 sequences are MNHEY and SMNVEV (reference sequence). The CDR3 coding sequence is TGTGCCAGCAGTTCCCAAGAGACCCAGTACTTC. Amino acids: CASSSQETQYF.

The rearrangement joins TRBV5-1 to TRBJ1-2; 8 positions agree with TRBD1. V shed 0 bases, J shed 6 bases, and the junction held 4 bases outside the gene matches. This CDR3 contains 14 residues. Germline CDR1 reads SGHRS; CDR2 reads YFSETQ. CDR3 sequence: CASSLGTGSDGYTF. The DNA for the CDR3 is TGCGCCAGCAGCTTGGGGACAGGGTCCGATGGCTACACCTTC. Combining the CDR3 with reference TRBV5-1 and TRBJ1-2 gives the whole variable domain KAGVTQTPRYLIKTRGQQVTLSCSPISGHRSVSWYQQTPGQGLQFLFEYFSETQRNKGNFPGRFSGRQFSNSRSEMNVSTLELGDSALYLCASSLGTGSDGYTFGSGTRLTVV.

The CDR3 is CASSSIGTGLDEQFF. The CDR3 DNA is TGTGCCAGCAGCTCCATAGGGACAGGGTTGGATGAGCAGTTCTTC. The chain is built from TRBV7-3 and TRBJ2-1; 9 nucleotides match TRBD1. This CDR3 is built from 15 residues. The junction had 9 bases not matched to a gene; V was cut back by 4 bases and J by 8 bases. Germline V lookup: CDR1 SGHTA, CDR2 FQGTGA.

CDR3 DNA sequence: TGCAGTGCTGGGAGACTCACTGAAGCTTTCTTT. Translated: CSAGRLTEAFF. V gene TRBV20-1 combines with J gene TRBJ1-1; D is unresolved. Germline CDR1 is DFQATT and CDR2 is SNEGSKA (reference sequence). V was trimmed by 5 bases and J by 4 bases, leaving 8 bases between them. The CDR3 loop spans 11 amino acids.

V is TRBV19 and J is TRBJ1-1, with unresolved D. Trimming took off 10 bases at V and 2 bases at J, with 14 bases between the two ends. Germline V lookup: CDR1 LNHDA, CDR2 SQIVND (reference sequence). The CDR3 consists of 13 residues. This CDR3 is CATSGWSNTEAFF. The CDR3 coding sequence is TGTGCCACCTCGGGCTGGAGTAACACTGAAGCTTTCTTT.

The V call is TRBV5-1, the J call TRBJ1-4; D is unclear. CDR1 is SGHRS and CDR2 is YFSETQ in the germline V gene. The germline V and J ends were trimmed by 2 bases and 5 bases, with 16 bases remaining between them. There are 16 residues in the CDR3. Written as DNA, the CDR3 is TGCGCCAGCAGCTTCGACCCGGGGAGGTCCAATGAAAAACTGTTTTTT. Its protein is CASSFDPGRSNEKLFF.

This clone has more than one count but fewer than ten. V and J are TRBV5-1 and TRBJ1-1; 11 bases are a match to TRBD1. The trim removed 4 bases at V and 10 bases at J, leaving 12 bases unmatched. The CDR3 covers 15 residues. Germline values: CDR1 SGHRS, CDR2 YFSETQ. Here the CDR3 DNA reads TGCGCCAGCAGCCCCTCGTCGGGACAGGGGGAACGAGCTTTCTTT. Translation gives CASSPSSGQGERAFF.

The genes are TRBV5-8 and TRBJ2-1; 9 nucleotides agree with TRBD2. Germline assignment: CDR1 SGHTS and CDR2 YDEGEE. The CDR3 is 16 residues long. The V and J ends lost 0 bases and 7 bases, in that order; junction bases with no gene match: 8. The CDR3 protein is CASSLDPAGGRNEQFF. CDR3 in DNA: TGTGCCAGCAGCTTGGACCCAGCGGGAGGTCGGAATGAGCAGTTCTTC.

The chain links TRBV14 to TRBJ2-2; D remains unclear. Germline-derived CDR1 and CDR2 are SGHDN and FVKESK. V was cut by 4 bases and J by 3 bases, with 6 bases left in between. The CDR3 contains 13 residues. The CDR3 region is CASSPQYTGELFF. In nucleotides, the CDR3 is TGTGCCAGCAGCCCCCAATACACCGGGGAGCTGTTTTTT.

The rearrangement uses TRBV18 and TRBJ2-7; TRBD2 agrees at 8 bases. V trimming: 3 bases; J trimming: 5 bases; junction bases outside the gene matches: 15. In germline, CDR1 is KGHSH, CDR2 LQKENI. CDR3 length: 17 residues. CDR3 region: CASSPAGLASITNEQYF. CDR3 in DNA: TGTGCCAGCTCACCCGCTGGACTAGCAAGTATTACAAACGAGCAGTACTTC.

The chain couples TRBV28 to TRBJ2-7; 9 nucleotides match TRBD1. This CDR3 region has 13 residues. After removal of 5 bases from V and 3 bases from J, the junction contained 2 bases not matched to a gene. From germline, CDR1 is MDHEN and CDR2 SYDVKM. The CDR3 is CASSRQGDYEQYV. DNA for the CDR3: TGTGCCAGCAGTCGACAGGGGGACTACGAGCAGTACGTC.

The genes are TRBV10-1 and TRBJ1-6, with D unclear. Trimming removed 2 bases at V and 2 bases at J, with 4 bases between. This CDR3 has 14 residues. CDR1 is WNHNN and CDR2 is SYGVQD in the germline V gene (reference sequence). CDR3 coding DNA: TGCGCCAGCAGTGAGGCAACCTATAATTCACCCCTCCACTTT. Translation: CASSEATYNSPLHF.

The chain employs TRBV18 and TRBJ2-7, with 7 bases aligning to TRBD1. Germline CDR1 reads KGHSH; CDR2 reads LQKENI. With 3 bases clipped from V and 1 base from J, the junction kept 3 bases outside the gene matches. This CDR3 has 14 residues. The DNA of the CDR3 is TGTGCCAGCTCACCCGGACAGGCATCCTACGAGCAGTACGTC. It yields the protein CASSPGQASYEQYV.

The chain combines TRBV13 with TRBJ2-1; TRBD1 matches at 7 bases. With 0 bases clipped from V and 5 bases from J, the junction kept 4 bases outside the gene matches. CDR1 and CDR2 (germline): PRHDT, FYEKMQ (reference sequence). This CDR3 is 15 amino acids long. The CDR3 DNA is TGTGCCAGCAGCTTAGGGGGACAGAGACACAATGAGCAGTTCTTC. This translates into CASSLGGQRHNEQFF.

The CDR3 region is CASSVEGGHIGNTIYF. CDR3 in DNA: TGTGCCAGCAGCGTAGAAGGGGGGCATATTGGAAACACCATATATTTT. The genes are TRBV9 and TRBJ1-3; possible D gene TRBD1, 6 bases. The germline CDR1 and CDR2 sequences are SGDLS and YYNGEE. This CDR3 contains 16 residues. The germline V and J ends were trimmed by 0 bases and 3 bases, with 13 bases remaining between them.

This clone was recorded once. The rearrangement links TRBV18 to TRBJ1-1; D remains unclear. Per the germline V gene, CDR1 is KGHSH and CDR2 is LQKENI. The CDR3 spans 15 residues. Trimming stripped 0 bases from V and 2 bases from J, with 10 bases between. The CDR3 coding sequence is TGTGCCAGCTCACCACCGGAACAGAGAAACACTGAAGCTTTCTTT. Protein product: CASSPPEQRNTEAFF. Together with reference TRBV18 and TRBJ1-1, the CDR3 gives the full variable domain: NAGVMQNPRHLVRRRGQEARLRCSPMKGHSHVYWYRQLPEEGLKFMVYLQKENIIDESGMPKERFSAEFPKEGPSILRIQQVVRGDSAAYFCASSPPEQRNTEAFFGQGTRLTVV.

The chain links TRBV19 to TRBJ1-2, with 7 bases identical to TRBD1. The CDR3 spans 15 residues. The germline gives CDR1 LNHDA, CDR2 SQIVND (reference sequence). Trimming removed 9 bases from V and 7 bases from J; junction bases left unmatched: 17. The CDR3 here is CASKKGQIATIGYTF. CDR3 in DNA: TGTGCCAGCAAGAAGGGACAGATAGCAACTATTGGCTACACCTTC.

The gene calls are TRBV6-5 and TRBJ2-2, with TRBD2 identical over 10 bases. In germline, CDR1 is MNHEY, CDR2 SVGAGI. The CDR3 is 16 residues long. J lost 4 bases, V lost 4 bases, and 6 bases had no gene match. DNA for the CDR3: TGTGCCAGCAGTTCACTAGCGGGGAGGGGCACCGGGGAGCTGTTTTTT. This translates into CASSSLAGRGTGELFF.

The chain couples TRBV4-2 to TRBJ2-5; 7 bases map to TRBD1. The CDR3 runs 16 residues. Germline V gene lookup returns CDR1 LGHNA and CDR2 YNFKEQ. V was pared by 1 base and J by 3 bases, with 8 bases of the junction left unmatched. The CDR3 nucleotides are TGTGCCAGCAGCCAAGGTTTAATAGGGACAGAAGAGACCCAGTACTTC. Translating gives CASSQGLIGTEETQYF.

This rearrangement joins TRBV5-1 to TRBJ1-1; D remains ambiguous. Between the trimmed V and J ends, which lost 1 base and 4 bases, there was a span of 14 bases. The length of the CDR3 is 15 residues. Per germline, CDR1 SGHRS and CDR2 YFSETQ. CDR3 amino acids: CASSLLAQEGTEAFF. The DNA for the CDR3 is TGCGCCAGCAGCTTGTTAGCTCAGGAGGGCACTGAAGCTTTCTTT.

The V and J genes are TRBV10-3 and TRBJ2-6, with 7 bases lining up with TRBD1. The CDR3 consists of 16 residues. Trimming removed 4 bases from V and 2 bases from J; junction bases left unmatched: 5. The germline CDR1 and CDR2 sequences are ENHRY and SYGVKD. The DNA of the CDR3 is TGTGCCATCAGTGGGGACAGAGGGGCTGGGGCCAACGTCCTGACTTTC. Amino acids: CAISGDRGAGANVLTF.

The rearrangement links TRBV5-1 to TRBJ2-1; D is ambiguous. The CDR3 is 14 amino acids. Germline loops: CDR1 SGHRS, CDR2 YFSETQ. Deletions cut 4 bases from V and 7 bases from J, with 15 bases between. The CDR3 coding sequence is TGCGCCAGCAGCCCTATTTTGTCTGGGAATGAGCAGTTCTTC. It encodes CASSPILSGNEQFF.

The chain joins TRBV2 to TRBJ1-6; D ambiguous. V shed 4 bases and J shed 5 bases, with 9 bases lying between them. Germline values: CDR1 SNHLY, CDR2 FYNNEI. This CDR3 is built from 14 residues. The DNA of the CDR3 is TGTGCCAGCAGTGGGCGGACTAATAATTCACCCCTCCACTTT. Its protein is CASSGRTNNSPLHF.

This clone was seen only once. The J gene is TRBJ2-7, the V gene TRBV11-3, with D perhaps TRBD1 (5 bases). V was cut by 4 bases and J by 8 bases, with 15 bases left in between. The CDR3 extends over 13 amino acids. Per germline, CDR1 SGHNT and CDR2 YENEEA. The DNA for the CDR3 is TGTGCCAGCAGCTCCGCCGATAGGGGCAAGCAGTACTTC. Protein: CASSSADRGKQYF.